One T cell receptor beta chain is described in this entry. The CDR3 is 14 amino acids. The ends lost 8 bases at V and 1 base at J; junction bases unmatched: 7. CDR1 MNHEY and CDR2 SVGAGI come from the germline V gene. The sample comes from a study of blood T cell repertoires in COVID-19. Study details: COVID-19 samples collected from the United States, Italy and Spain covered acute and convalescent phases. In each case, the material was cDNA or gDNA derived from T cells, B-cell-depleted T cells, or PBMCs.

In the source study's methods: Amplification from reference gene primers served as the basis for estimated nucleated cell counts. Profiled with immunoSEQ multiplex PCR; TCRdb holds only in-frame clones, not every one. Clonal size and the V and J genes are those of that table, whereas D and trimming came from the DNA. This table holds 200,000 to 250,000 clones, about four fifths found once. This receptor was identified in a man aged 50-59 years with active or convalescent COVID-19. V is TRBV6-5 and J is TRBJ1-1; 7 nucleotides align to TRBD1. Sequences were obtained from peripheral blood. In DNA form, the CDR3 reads TGTGCCAGCGGAACGGGACAGTGGAACACTGAAGCTTTCTTT. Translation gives CASGTGQWNTEAFF.